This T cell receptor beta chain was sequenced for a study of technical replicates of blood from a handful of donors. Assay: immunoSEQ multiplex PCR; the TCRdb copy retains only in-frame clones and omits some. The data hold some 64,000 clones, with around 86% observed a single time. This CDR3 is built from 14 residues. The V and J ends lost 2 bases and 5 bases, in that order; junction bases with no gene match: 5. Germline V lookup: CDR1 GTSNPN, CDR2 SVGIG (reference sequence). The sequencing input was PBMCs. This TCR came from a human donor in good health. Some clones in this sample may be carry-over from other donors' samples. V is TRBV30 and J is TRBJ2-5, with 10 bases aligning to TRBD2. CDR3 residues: CAWSTGLAAETQYF. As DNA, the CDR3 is TGTGCCTGGAGTACCGGACTAGCGGCGGAGACCCAGTACTTC.